The 16 T cell receptor beta chains below were found in one sample sequenced in a study of identical twins. From the 5' RACE reads, TCRdb called clonotypes with MiXCR, one entry per CDR3 protein. The table has 450,000 to 600,000 distinct CDR3 sequences, about 20% seen once; the top ten hold more than 0.4%. A further study also used this sample, focusing on yellow fever vaccine responses in identical twins.

The sample was CD4+ T cells sorted from blood. These receptors all stem from a woman aged 18-29 years in good health.

At least ten counts were recorded for this clonotype. This chain links TRBV12-3 or TRBV12-4 with TRBJ1-1; D ambiguous. Trimming pared 6 bases from V and 5 bases from J, leaving 10 bases between. The CDR3 runs to 12 residues. The CDR3 spells CASSSQWTEAFF. The CDR3 coding sequence is TGTGCCAGCAGCTCACAATGGACTGAAGCTTTCTTT.

This clonotype has more than one count but fewer than ten. V usage is TRBV20-1 and J usage is TRBJ2-7; D uncertain. CDR1 is DFQATT and CDR2 is SNEGSKA in the germline V gene (reference sequence). The CDR3 extends over 13 amino acids. V was clipped by 3 bases and J by 2 bases, with 11 bases between them. CDR3 nucleotide sequence: TGCAGTGCTAGTGACGGAGCTGCCTACGAGCAGTACTTC. It translates to CSASDGAAYEQYF.

The chain employs TRBV7-2 and TRBJ1-3; no clear D. This CDR3 is 15 amino acids long. With 0 bases removed from V and 3 bases from J, the gap between germline ends came to 9 bases. Germline assignment: CDR1 SGHTA and CDR2 FQGNSA. CDR3: CASSLAPAGGNTIYF. The CDR3 DNA is TGTGCCAGCAGCTTAGCGCCGGCAGGTGGAAACACCATATATTTT.

The J gene is TRBJ1-5, the V gene TRBV3-1, with D possibly TRBD1 on 6 matching bases. Germline CDR1 LGHDT, CDR2 YNNKEL (reference sequence). The CDR3 is 13 residues long. Trimming left V 3 bases short and J 7 bases short, with 10 bases between. CDR3 sequence (DNA): TGTGCCAGCAGCCACGGACAGAGACAGCCCCAGCATTTT. It yields the protein CASSHGQRQPQHF.

This clonotype was seen repeatedly, ten times or more. The chain recombines TRBV20-1 with TRBJ2-3; TRBD2 matches at 11 bases. After removal of 5 bases from V and 0 bases from J, the junction contained 1 base not matched to a gene. The CDR3 contains 14 residues. Germline CDR1 is DFQATT and CDR2 is SNEGSKA (reference sequence). CDR3 sequence reads: CSARLAGSTDTQYF. Written as DNA, the CDR3 is TGCAGTGCTCGACTAGCGGGGAGCACAGATACGCAGTATTTT.

This clonotype appeared a few times. The rearrangement links TRBV6-1 to TRBJ1-1, with D maybe TRBD1 (6 bases). CDR3 length: 14 residues. The V end was cut by 9 bases, the J end by 4 bases, with 18 bases between. Germline V CDR1 and CDR2: MNHNS, SASEGT. The CDR3 loop reads CASRTGTGTTEAFF. CDR3 nucleotides: TGTGCCAGTAGAACAGGGACCGGGACCACTGAAGCTTTCTTT.

This clonotype was found a few times. This rearrangement joins TRBV12-3 or TRBV12-4 to TRBJ1-1, with 7 bases identical to TRBD1. V gave up 3 bases and J gave up 5 bases; unmatched junction bases: 6. The CDR3 spans 14 residues. The CDR3 spells CASSFRDRLTEAFF. DNA of the CDR3: TGTGCCAGCAGTTTCCGGGACAGACTTACTGAAGCTTTCTTT.

This clonotype was counted only a few times. The chain combines TRBV7-3 with TRBJ2-7, with D possibly TRBD2 on 5 matching bases. The CDR3 is 13 residues long. V dropped 5 bases and J dropped 7 bases, with 15 bases sitting between them. CDR1 and CDR2 from the germline V gene are SGHTA and FQGTGA. In DNA, the CDR3 is TGTGCCAGCAGCCCTCAGGCGGGTAAAGAGCAGTACTTC. Translated, it gives CASSPQAGKEQYF.

The rearrangement links TRBV3-1 to TRBJ2-1; the match to TRBD2 covers 8 bases. The germline V gene encodes CDR1 LGHDT and CDR2 YNNKEL (reference sequence). The V gene end was trimmed by 3 bases and the J gene end by 5 bases; junction bases not matched to a gene: 3. CDR3 length equals 14 residues. This chain's CDR3 is CASSHRGGDNEQFF. In DNA form, the CDR3 reads TGTGCCAGCAGCCACCGGGGGGGTGACAATGAGCAGTTCTTC.

The chain employs TRBV7-9 and TRBJ2-1; 7 bases are a match to TRBD2. The V gene end was trimmed by 6 bases and the J gene end by 2 bases; junction bases not matched to a gene: 10. Germline CDR1 is SEHNR and CDR2 is FQNEAQ (reference sequence). The CDR3 spans 16 residues. The CDR3 loop reads CASSNRGGDTYNEQFF. Written as DNA, the CDR3 is TGTGCCAGCAGTAATAGGGGAGGGGATACCTACAATGAGCAGTTCTTC.

The sample holds a few counts of this clonotype. Here the CDR3 DNA reads TGTGCCAGCAGAGGGGACGAGTACGAGCAGTACTTC. This translates into CASRGDEYEQYF. The genes are TRBV3-1 and TRBJ2-7; TRBD1 or TRBD2 may be the D gene (5 bases each). Germline V lookup: CDR1 LGHDT, CDR2 YNNKEL (reference sequence). The CDR3 has 12 residues. V was pared by 6 bases and J by 4 bases, with 10 bases between.

The J gene is TRBJ1-2, the V gene TRBV3-1, with D uncertain. V was cut by 4 bases and J by 3 bases, with 9 bases left in between. Per the germline V gene, CDR1 is LGHDT and CDR2 is YNNKEL (reference sequence). The CDR3 is 13 residues long. For the CDR3, the DNA is TGTGCCAGCAGCCCCGAGGGCGACTATGGCTACACCTTC. Residues: CASSPEGDYGYTF.

In this sample, this clonotype turned up many times. The chain couples TRBV11-2 to TRBJ2-3; D possibly corresponds to TRBD2 (5 bases). The germline V gene encodes CDR1 SGHAT and CDR2 FQNNGV. This CDR3 is built from 13 residues. V was cut by 3 bases and J by 4 bases, with 8 bases left in between. The CDR3 is CASSFAGSDTQYF. The CDR3 DNA reads as TGTGCCAGCAGCTTTGCGGGCTCAGATACGCAGTATTTT.

V usage is TRBV5-1 and J usage is TRBJ2-5, with D unresolved. Germline V gene lookup returns CDR1 SGHRS and CDR2 YFSETQ. The CDR3 totals 12 residues. V lost 0 bases to trimming and J lost 6 bases, with 6 bases between them. The CDR3 loop reads CASSLAPKTQYF. DNA for the CDR3: TGCGCCAGCAGCTTGGCACCGAAGACCCAGTACTTC.

The gene calls are TRBV10-3 and TRBJ1-2; weak D call: TRBD1 (6 bases). The CDR3 totals 13 residues. Per the germline V gene, CDR1 is ENHRY and CDR2 is SYGVKD. Deletions cut 6 bases from V and 3 bases from J, with 11 bases between. This chain's CDR3 is CAISSTGYYGYTF. CDR3 coding DNA: TGTGCCATCAGCTCCACAGGGTACTATGGCTACACCTTC.

The rearrangement uses TRBV7-2 and TRBJ2-2; TRBD1 matches at 12 bases. Germline trimming cut 4 bases from V and 8 bases from J; bases unmatched to any gene: 2. CDR1 SGHTA and CDR2 FQGNSA come from the germline V gene. This CDR3 contains 14 residues. CDR3 amino acids: CASSWDRGPGELFF. DNA of the CDR3: TGTGCCAGCAGCTGGGACAGGGGGCCTGGGGAGCTGTTTTTT.